This TCR beta chain was identified during a study of identical twins. Many counts were recorded for this clonotype. V gave up 4 bases and J gave up 7 bases, with 17 bases separating them. The CDR3 covers 15 residues. TCRdb recomputed calls from the 5' RACE reads with MiXCR, one row per CDR3 protein. The repertoire has roughly 260,000 distinct CDR3 sequences, 7.5% of them found once; the top ten carry about 5.6%. The sample also formed part of further work on yellow fever vaccine responses in identical twins.

The sample comprised CD8+ T cells sorted from blood. The rearrangement uses TRBV12-3 or TRBV12-4 and TRBJ2-1, with a weak D call TRBD2 (6 bases). The source is a woman aged 18-29 years in good health. CDR3 sequence reads: CASSSSGWLINEQFF. DNA for the CDR3: TGTGCCAGCAGTTCCAGCGGGTGGTTAATTAATGAGCAGTTCTTC.